In its sample, the clone carrying this T cell receptor (beta chain) was seen a few times. This record belongs to a study of blood T cells in healthy people across ages. Germline lookup yields CDR1 LGHDT and CDR2 YNNKEL (reference sequence). The CDR3 is made up of 13 amino acids. Between the trimmed V and J ends, which lost 3 bases and 5 bases, there was a span of 10 bases. The use of a sample-barcoded 5' primer and a J-beta primer mix characterized a second PCR of about 7 to 12 cycles. Unique molecular identifiers of 12 random nucleotides labeled each cDNA. TCRdb fed the 5' RACE reads into MiXCR, producing one record per CDR3 protein. The sample has a few hundred thousand distinct CDR3 sequences, 45% to 60% seen once.

This rearrangement joins TRBV3-1 to TRBJ2-5; tentative D call: TRBD2 (6 bases). Sequenced material: blood. The receptor was derived from a man in his sixties in good health. The CDR3 sequence is CASSQTSRETQYF. In nucleotides, the CDR3 is TGTGCCAGCAGCCAGACTAGTCGTGAGACCCAGTACTTC.